This T cell receptor beta chain comes out of a study of blood T cell repertoires in COVID-19. Study-level information: The United States, Italy and Spain were the sources of the acute and convalescent COVID-19 samples.

Original data processing: Reference gene primer amplification gave nucleated cell count estimates. The protocol was immunoSEQ multiplex PCR, while the TCRdb copy is restricted to in-frame clones and leaves out a portion. V and J calls plus clone size are reproduced from that table; the DNA served to infer D and trimming. The sample yields over 150,000 clones, roughly 88% seen once. While infection was still active, Seattle patients were enrolled and then followed longitudinally. This CDR3 has 16 amino acids. V lost 0 bases to trimming and J lost 2 bases; unmatched junction nucleotides: 5. Germline assignment: CDR1 SGHTA and CDR2 FQGNSA.

Sequencing was done on a sample of peripheral blood. This sequence originates from a woman in her thirties or forties with COVID-19, enrolled during active disease. The rearrangement uses TRBV7-2 and TRBJ2-5, with TRBD2 matching 8 bases. CDR3 sequence: CASSLAASSGQETQYF. CDR3 nucleotides: TGTGCCAGCAGCTTAGCGGCGTCTAGCGGGCAAGAGACCCAGTACTTC.